Following are 2 T cell receptor beta chains from one sample sequenced in a study of shared clonotypes between healthy human individuals. Here immunoSEQ multiplex PCR was the method, and the copy in TCRdb shows in-frame clones only, minus some. The sample contains more than 2 million clones, 93% of which appear only once. As defined, naive CD8 cells were CD45RO-negative and positively selected for CCR7, with terminally differentiated effector memory CD45RA+ cells excluded. Sequences were obtained from naive CD8+ T cells from PBMCs. These TCRs come from a young man in good health. Some clones in this sample may be carry-over from other donors' samples.

The V call is TRBV27, the J call TRBJ2-1; TRBD1 matches 9 bases. The germline V gene has CDR1 MNHEY and CDR2 SMNVEV (reference sequence). The CDR3 spans 19 residues. Losses at the gene ends were 5 bases for V and 8 bases for J; bases not matched to a gene: 22. In nucleotides, the CDR3 is TGTGCCAGCAGTGACACAGGGGGCGCATTTCGACCCCGAGGCGATGAGCAGTTCTTC. Its translation is CASSDTGGAFRPRGDEQFF.

The chain has TRBV5-4 and TRBJ2-3; D call uncertain. Germline values: CDR1 SGHNT, CDR2 YYREEE (reference sequence). The CDR3 is made up of 17 amino acids. V was cut by 3 bases and J by 3 bases, with 20 bases left in between. This CDR3 reads CASSSIPTGSWTDTQYF. CDR3 in DNA: TGTGCCAGCAGCTCAATCCCCACGGGCTCCTGGACAGATACGCAGTATTTT.